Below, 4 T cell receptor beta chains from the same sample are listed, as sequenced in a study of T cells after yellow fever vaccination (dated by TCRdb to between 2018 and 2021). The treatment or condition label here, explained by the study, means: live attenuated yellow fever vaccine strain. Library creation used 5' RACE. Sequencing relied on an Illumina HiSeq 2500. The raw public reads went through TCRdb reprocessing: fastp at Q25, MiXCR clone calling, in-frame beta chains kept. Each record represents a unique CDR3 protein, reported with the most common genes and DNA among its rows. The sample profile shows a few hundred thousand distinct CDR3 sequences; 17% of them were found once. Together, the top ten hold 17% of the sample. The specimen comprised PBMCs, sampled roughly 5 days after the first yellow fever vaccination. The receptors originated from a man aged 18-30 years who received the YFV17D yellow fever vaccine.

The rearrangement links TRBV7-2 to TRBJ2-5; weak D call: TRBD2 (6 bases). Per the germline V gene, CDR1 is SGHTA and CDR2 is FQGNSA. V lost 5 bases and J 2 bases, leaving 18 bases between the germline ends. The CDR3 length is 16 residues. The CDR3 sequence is CASSAMGGGVQETQYF. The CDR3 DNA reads TGTGCCAGCAGCGCCATGGGGGGTGGAGTGCAAGAGACCCAGTACTTC.

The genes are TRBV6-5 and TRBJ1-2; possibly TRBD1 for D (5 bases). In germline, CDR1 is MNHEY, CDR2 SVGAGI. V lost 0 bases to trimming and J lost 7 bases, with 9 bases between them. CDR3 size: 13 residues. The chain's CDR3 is CASSYSSGLGYTF. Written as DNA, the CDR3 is TGTGCCAGCAGTTACTCGTCGGGGCTTGGCTACACCTTC.

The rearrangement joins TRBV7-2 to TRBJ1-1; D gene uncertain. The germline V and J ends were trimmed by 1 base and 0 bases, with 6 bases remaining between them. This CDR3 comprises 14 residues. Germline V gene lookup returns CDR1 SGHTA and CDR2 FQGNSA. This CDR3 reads CASSLERMNTEAFF. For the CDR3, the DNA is TGTGCCAGCAGCTTAGAAAGGATGAACACTGAAGCTTTCTTT.

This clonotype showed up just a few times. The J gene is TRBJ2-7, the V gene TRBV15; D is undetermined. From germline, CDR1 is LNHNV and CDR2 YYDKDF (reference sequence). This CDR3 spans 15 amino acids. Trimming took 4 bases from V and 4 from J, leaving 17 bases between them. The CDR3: CATSIQTGSLYEQYF. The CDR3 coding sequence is TGTGCCACCAGCATCCAGACTGGGTCCCTATACGAGCAGTACTTC.